The 24 T cell receptor beta chains listed next were all sequenced from one sample in a study of T cells in localized non-small cell lung cancer. Repertoires were generated with immunoSEQ multiplex PCR, while TCRdb's copy carries only in-frame clones and drops some. Among just under 20,000 clones listed, about 91% were seen once. Sequenced here: peripheral blood, sampled before any cancer treatment. The receptor set was obtained from a man aged 40-75 years with stage I lung adenocarcinoma.

J is TRBJ2-3 and V is TRBV7-2; unclear D gene. The CDR3 is made up of 13 amino acids. Germline V gives CDR1 SGHTA, CDR2 FQGNSA. The germline V and J ends were trimmed by 4 bases and 6 bases, with 11 bases remaining between them. In DNA, the CDR3 is TGTGCCAGCAGCTACATGTCGTGGGATACGCAGTATTTT. Amino acid sequence: CASSYMSWDTQYF.

The V and J genes are TRBV15 and TRBJ2-7; D uncertain. The length of the CDR3 is 14 residues. Between the trimmed V and J ends, which lost 6 bases and 0 bases, there was a span of 12 bases. Germline V gene data show CDR1 as LNHNV and CDR2 as YYDKDF (reference sequence). The chain's CDR3 is CATSRTKSSYEQYF. CDR3 nucleotide sequence: TGTGCCACCAGTAGGACGAAGAGCTCCTACGAGCAGTACTTC. Full variable domain (outside the CDR3, taken from reference TRBV15 and TRBJ2-7): DAMVIQNPRYQVTQFGKPVTLSCSQTLNHNVMYWYQQKSSQAPKLLFHYYDKDFNNEADTPDNFQSRRPNTSFCFLDIRSPGLGDTAMYLCATSRTKSSYEQYFGPGTRLTVT.

This clone appeared a single time. The V gene is TRBV2, the J gene TRBJ2-3; D unresolved. Germline values: CDR1 SNHLY, CDR2 FYNNEI. Between the trimmed V and J ends, which lost 5 bases and 9 bases, there was a span of 15 bases. This CDR3 comprises 13 residues. CDR3 in amino acids: CASSYPTTGTQYF. The CDR3 bases are TGTGCCAGCAGTTATCCTACAACCGGCACGCAGTATTTT.

The rearrangement joins TRBV18 to TRBJ2-1; D uncertain. Deletions cut 0 bases from V and 8 bases from J, with 17 bases between. CDR1 is KGHSH, CDR2 LQKENI, per germline. This CDR3 region has 16 residues. CDR3 residues: CASSPPVQARTDEQFF. In DNA form, the CDR3 reads TGTGCCAGCTCACCACCGGTGCAGGCAAGGACGGATGAGCAGTTCTTC.

The V and J genes are TRBV7-9 and TRBJ1-5, with D tentatively TRBD1 (5 bases). The CDR3 is 12 residues long. Germline values: CDR1 SEHNR, CDR2 FQNEAQ (reference sequence). Trimming removed 8 bases at V and 8 bases at J, with 13 bases between. CDR3 DNA sequence: TGTGCCAGCTCCACCCCGGGGGAGCCCCAGCATTTT. It encodes CASSTPGEPQHF.

In this sample, this clone turned up once. A junction end diverges from the germline sequence, so it may reflect a read error. This chain joins TRBV7-7 and TRBJ2-2; the D is unclear. Germline CDR1 is SSHAT and CDR2 is FNYEAQ (reference sequence). This CDR3 has 16 amino acids. This CDR3 is CASTPAVGSVNGELFF. The CDR3 DNA reads TGTGCTAGCACCCCCGCCGTTGGGTCCGTAAACGGGGAGCTGTTTTTT.

The rearrangement joins TRBV6-5 to TRBJ2-3, with 7 bases fitting TRBD2. The CDR3 length is 15 residues. Germline loops: CDR1 MNHEY, CDR2 SVGAGI. The trim removed 8 bases at V and 1 base at J, leaving 9 bases unmatched. The CDR3 protein is CASGVASGRTDTQYF. The CDR3, as DNA: TGTGCCAGCGGCGTAGCTAGCGGTCGCACAGATACGCAGTATTTT.

The chain recombines TRBV28 with TRBJ1-5; TRBD1 aligns across 7 bases. Germline CDR1 MDHEN, CDR2 SYDVKM. The ends lost 4 bases at V and 1 base at J; junction bases unmatched: 7. The CDR3 is 16 amino acids. In DNA, the CDR3 is TGTGCCAGCAGTTCGGTACAGGGGAGGAGCAATCAGCCCCAGCATTTT. It codes for CASSSVQGRSNQPQHF.

The V and J genes are TRBV7-6 and TRBJ1-5, with D possibly TRBD1 on 5 matching bases. Trimming cost V 1 base and J 7 bases, with 14 bases left between them. CDR1 SGHVS and CDR2 FNYEAQ come from the germline V gene. The CDR3 is 15 amino acids. The DNA for the CDR3 is TGTGCCAGCAGCTTAGGAGACAGTCCGAGACAGCCCCAGCATTTT. This codes for CASSLGDSPRQPQHF.

The V and J genes are TRBV2 and TRBJ2-3; D may be TRBD1 (5 bases). The CDR3 is made up of 15 amino acids. The germline V gene encodes CDR1 SNHLY and CDR2 FYNNEI. The germline V and J ends were trimmed by 6 bases and 4 bases, with 17 bases remaining between them. The CDR3 region has the DNA TGTGCCAGCAGCCTTGGGGCGGCCGGGTCAGATACGCAGTATTTT. It yields the protein CASSLGAAGSDTQYF.

This chain links TRBV9 with TRBJ2-1, with 9 positions matching TRBD1. This CDR3 has 15 residues. Germline CDR1 SGDLS, CDR2 YYNGEE. With 4 bases clipped from V and 8 bases from J, the junction kept 10 bases outside the gene matches. The DNA of the CDR3 is TGTGCCAGCAGCTTGCCGGGACAGGGTTACCATGAGCAGTTCTTC. Its protein is CASSLPGQGYHEQFF.

This clone was seen only once. The chain carries TRBV12-5 and TRBJ2-7; 7 bases are a match to TRBD2. V lost 1 base, J lost 5 bases, and 5 bases stayed unmatched. The CDR3 spans 14 residues. Germline V gene sequence: CDR1 LGHNT, CDR2 FRNRAP. The CDR3 DNA reads TGTGCTAGTGGTTTGGGACTGGGAGGGAACGAGCAGTACTTC. This codes for CASGLGLGGNEQYF. Based on the CDR3 plus reference TRBV12-5 and TRBJ2-7, the full variable domain is DARVTQTPRHKVTEMGQEVTMRCQPILGHNTVFWYRQTMMQGLELLAYFRNRAPLDDSGMPKDRFSAEMPDATLATLKIQPSEPRDSAVYFCASGLGLGGNEQYFGPGTRLTVT.

This rearrangement joins TRBV21-1 to TRBJ2-7; whether TRBD2, the table's D call, matches the DNA was not checked. TRBV21-1 is listed as a pseudogene. CDR3 size: 15 residues. The CDR3 region is CASRGGLAGSYEQYF. In DNA form, the CDR3 reads TGTGCCAGCAGGGGAGGACTAGCTGGGTCCTACGAGCAGTACTTC.

The chain uses TRBV11-2 and TRBJ2-5, with D possibly TRBD1 on 5 matching bases. CDR1 and CDR2 (germline): SGHAT, FQNNGV. Trimming removed 0 bases from V and 7 bases from J, with 12 bases in between. This CDR3 comprises 14 residues. The CDR3 DNA is TGTGCCAGCAGCTTAGAACGCAGGGTAGGGACCCAGTACTTC. It is translated as CASSLERRVGTQYF.

The chain is built from TRBV5-4 and TRBJ2-7; either TRBD1 or TRBD2 may fit D (6 bases each). The germline V and J ends were trimmed by 5 bases and 7 bases, with 16 bases remaining between them. Germline V CDR1 and CDR2: SGHNT, YYREEE (reference sequence). CDR3 length equals 13 residues. The CDR3 loop reads CASRGGRHGEQYF. The CDR3 nucleotides read TGTGCCAGCAGAGGGGGGAGGCATGGTGAGCAGTACTTC.

This chain uses TRBV14 with TRBJ2-7, with D unresolved. The V gene lost 3 bases and the J gene lost 5 bases, with 8 bases spanning the gap. Germline CDR1 is SGHDN and CDR2 is FVKESK. There are 12 residues in the CDR3. The CDR3 DNA follows: TGTGCCAGCAGCCAGGGTTGGAACGAGCAGTACTTC. This encodes CASSQGWNEQYF. The complete variable domain, with remaining parts taken from reference TRBV14 and TRBJ2-7, reads EAGVTQFPSHSVIEKGQTVTLRCDPISGHDNLYWYRRVMGKEIKFLLHFVKESKQDESGMPNNRFLAERTGGTYSTLKVQPAELEDSGVYFCASSQGWNEQYFGPGTRLTVT.

The chain couples TRBV6-5 to TRBJ1-1, with TRBD1 as a possible D gene (5 bases). Deletions cut 7 bases from V and 10 bases from J, with 19 bases between. Per germline, CDR1 MNHEY and CDR2 SVGAGI. The CDR3 has 13 amino acids. CDR3 region: CASIRKEGRGAFF. The CDR3 DNA reads TGTGCCAGCATTCGGAAGGAGGGGCGAGGAGCTTTCTTT.

The chain employs TRBV19 and TRBJ2-3; maybe TRBD2 (6 bases). The CDR3 covers 15 residues. Trimming removed 5 bases at V and 2 bases at J, with 14 bases between. CDR1 is LNHDA, CDR2 SQIVND, per germline (reference sequence). The CDR3 DNA sequence: TGTGCCAGTAGTGCCTCGCGGGGCGCCACAGATACGCAGTATTTT. Translation gives CASSASRGATDTQYF.

The chain couples TRBV6-6 to TRBJ1-1, with TRBD1 identical over 8 bases. The CDR3 loop spans 16 amino acids. J was trimmed by 10 bases and V by 2 bases; bases with no gene match: 15. CDR1 and CDR2 (germline): MNHNY, SVGAGI (reference sequence). In DNA, the CDR3 is TGTGCCAGCAGTTACGGGGGGACAGGTGATTTGAGGGGAGCTTTCTTT. Its translation is CASSYGGTGDLRGAFF.

The chain couples TRBV27 to TRBJ1-3; weak D call: TRBD1 (5 bases). V shed 0 bases and J shed 8 bases, with 8 bases lying between them. The CDR3 loop spans 13 amino acids. CDR1 and CDR2 (germline): MNHEY, SMNVEV (reference sequence). The CDR3 coding sequence is TGTGCCAGCAGTTTATCCCCGGGGGACACCATATATTTT. It codes for CASSLSPGDTIYF.

The chain is built from TRBV6-6 and TRBJ2-5; D not certain. Trimming took 7 bases from V and 5 from J, leaving 11 bases between them. This CDR3 has 12 residues. In germline, CDR1 is MNHNY, CDR2 SVGAGI (reference sequence). CDR3 residues: CASTRLGETQYF. Written as DNA, the CDR3 is TGTGCCAGCACCAGGCTGGGGGAGACCCAGTACTTC.

The chain is built from TRBV6-1 and TRBJ1-3, with D unresolved. Germline CDR1 and CDR2: MNHNS and SASEGT. The CDR3 is 14 amino acids. With 1 base removed from V and 9 bases from J, the gap between germline ends came to 13 bases. The CDR3 coding sequence is TGTGCCAGCAGTGAAGGGCCCATCTCAACCACCATATATTTT. Protein sequence: CASSEGPISTTIYF.

The J gene is TRBJ2-4, the V gene TRBV7-9; D may be TRBD1 or TRBD2 (5 bases each). The germline V gene has CDR1 SEHNR and CDR2 FQNEAQ (reference sequence). This CDR3 is built from 14 residues. The V end was cut by 5 bases, the J end by 8 bases, with 16 bases between. The CDR3 DNA sequence: TGTGCCAGCAGCCCGCCTGGGGGTAGGGACATTCAGTACTTC. Translated: CASSPPGGRDIQYF.

The rearrangement links TRBV27 to TRBJ2-5, with 7 nucleotides matching TRBD1. Trimming at V came to 4 bases and at J to 5 bases, leaving 7 bases not matched to a gene. The length of the CDR3 is 14 residues. CDR1 is MNHEY and CDR2 is SMNVEV in the germline V gene (reference sequence). This CDR3 is CASSSPGGRETQYF. The CDR3 nucleotides are TGTGCCAGCAGTTCCCCAGGGGGTAGGGAGACCCAGTACTTC.